A single sample is the source of the 17 T cell receptor beta chains below, sequenced in a study of OX40 agonist ivuxolimab in advanced cancers. Clones were read by immunoSEQ multiplex PCR, and TCRdb kept only the in-frame ones, dropping some. Altogether tens of thousands of clones are present, over 65% being singletons, with the ten largest covering around 3.2%. The source was CD4+ or CD8+ T cells sorted from blood, collected in a trial of the OX40 agonist ivuxolimab. The receptors derive from an adult with an advanced solid tumor such as melanoma, head and neck, liver or kidney cancer.

This clone was seen a single time. The chain combines TRBV29-1 with TRBJ2-6; TRBD1 matches at 7 bases. The junction had 3 bases not matched to a gene; V was cut back by 4 bases and J by 0 bases. The CDR3 runs 15 residues. Germline CDR1 is SQVTM and CDR2 is ANQGSEA. As DNA, the CDR3 is TGCAGCGTTGGAGGGACAGCCTCTGGGGCCAACGTCCTGACTTTC. Encoded protein: CSVGGTASGANVLTF.

The chain links TRBV5-1 to TRBJ1-4; 7 bases are a match to TRBD1. The CDR3 loop spans 15 amino acids. After removal of 1 base from V and 8 bases from J, the junction contained 8 bases not matched to a gene. Germline lookup yields CDR1 SGHRS and CDR2 YFSETQ. CDR3 loop: CASSLTGDRVEKLFF. In DNA, the CDR3 is TGCGCCAGCAGCTTGACAGGGGATAGGGTCGAAAAACTGTTTTTT.

The sample holds one count of this clone. This chain joins TRBV30 and TRBJ1-5, with D possibly TRBD1 on 5 matching bases. Trimming removed 2 bases at V and 5 bases at J, with 13 bases between. Germline V CDR1 and CDR2: GTSNPN, SVGIG (reference sequence). The CDR3 is 14 amino acids. CDR3: CAWSLEQVHQPQHF. The CDR3 DNA reads TGTGCCTGGAGTCTCGAACAGGTCCATCAGCCCCAGCATTTT.

The rearrangement uses TRBV11-1 and TRBJ1-1, with D unclear. Deletions cut 1 base from V and 7 bases from J, with 16 bases between. Looked up from germline, CDR1 is SGHAT and CDR2 is FQDESV (reference sequence). CDR3 length: 15 amino acids. CDR3: CASSLDSANYHEAFF. The CDR3 DNA sequence: TGTGCCAGCAGCTTAGATTCGGCTAATTACCATGAAGCTTTCTTT.

The chain is built from TRBV5-1 and TRBJ2-3; tentatively, D is TRBD1 or TRBD2 (5 bases each). This CDR3 has 16 amino acids. CDR1 is SGHRS, CDR2 YFSETQ, per germline. Deletions cut 4 bases from V and 2 bases from J, with 17 bases between. This chain's CDR3 is CASSGVFFGATDTQYF. The CDR3 DNA reads TGCGCCAGCAGCGGCGTCTTCTTCGGGGCCACAGATACGCAGTATTTT.

The chain links TRBV6-5 to TRBJ2-6; unclear D gene. The V end was cut by 8 bases, the J end by 0 bases, with 5 bases between. CDR1 is MNHEY, CDR2 SVGAGI, per germline. This CDR3 has 13 residues. DNA for the CDR3: TGTGCCAGCCAGAGCTCTGGGGCCAACGTCCTGACTTTC. This codes for CASQSSGANVLTF.

The V and J genes are TRBV15 and TRBJ1-1; no clear D gene. The CDR3 length is 16 residues. From germline, CDR1 is LNHNV and CDR2 YYDKDF (reference sequence). Deletions cut 6 bases from V and 0 bases from J, with 17 bases between. CDR3 DNA sequence: TGTGCCACCAGGGGAGGCCGGAATTTATTGAACACTGAAGCTTTCTTT. Translation gives CATRGGRNLLNTEAFF.

V and J are TRBV5-1 and TRBJ1-6, with D possibly being TRBD1 (6 bases). Germline loops: CDR1 SGHRS, CDR2 YFSETQ. Trimming took 0 bases from V and 10 from J, leaving 14 bases between them. This CDR3 has 15 amino acids. Here the CDR3 DNA reads TGCGCCAGCAGCTTGGCTGGGGGCCAGGAGTCACCCCTCCACTTT. Translation: CASSLAGGQESPLHF.

The rearrangement uses TRBV15 and TRBJ1-1; D gene unclear. The V gene's germline CDR1 is LNHNV and CDR2 YYDKDF (reference sequence). The V gene lost 3 bases and the J gene lost 3 bases, with 8 bases spanning the gap. This CDR3 contains 13 residues. The CDR3 spells CATSSAGDTEAFF. CDR3 DNA: TGTGCCACCAGCAGCGCTGGGGACACTGAAGCTTTCTTT.

The chain joins TRBV6-1 to TRBJ1-5; 7 nucleotides line up with TRBD1. With V trimmed by 2 bases and J by 4 bases, 14 bases remained unmatched. The germline gives CDR1 MNHNS, CDR2 SASEGT. CDR3 length equals 18 residues. The CDR3 protein is CASSERGTGTAINQPQHF. The CDR3 nucleotides read TGTGCCAGCAGTGAAAGAGGGACCGGGACAGCCATTAATCAGCCCCAGCATTTT.

V is TRBV19 and J is TRBJ1-2, with D tentatively TRBD1 (5 bases). V was trimmed by 2 bases and J by 4 bases, leaving 20 bases between them. Germline V gene data show CDR1 as LNHDA and CDR2 as SQIVND (reference sequence). This CDR3 is built from 17 residues. The CDR3 here is CASSIIQDFTLTYGYTF. Written as DNA, the CDR3 is TGTGCCAGTAGTATAATACAGGACTTCACACTAACCTATGGCTACACCTTC.

The V and J genes are TRBV19 and TRBJ2-2; weak D call: TRBD1 (6 bases). Germline loops: CDR1 LNHDA, CDR2 SQIVND (reference sequence). The CDR3 has 15 residues. V lost 2 bases to trimming and J lost 1 base, with 8 bases between them. As DNA, the CDR3 is TGTGCCAGTAGTATACAACAGGGGAACACCGGGGAGCTGTTTTTT. As protein: CASSIQQGNTGELFF.

This chain links TRBV6-5 with TRBJ2-2; 7 bases are a match to TRBD2. The germline V gene has CDR1 MNHEY and CDR2 SVGAGI. This CDR3 contains 13 residues. J gave up 6 bases and V 5 bases, and 3 bases lay outside the gene matches. CDR3: CASSPLAAGELFF. CDR3 coding DNA: TGTGCCAGCAGTCCGCTAGCGGCCGGGGAGCTGTTTTTT.

The genes are TRBV5-6 and TRBJ2-6; D remains unclear. The CDR3 is 14 residues long. In germline, CDR1 is SGHDT, CDR2 YYEEEE. The V and J ends lost 7 bases and 0 bases respectively, with 8 bases between them. CDR3 amino acids: CASSPASGANVLTF. For the CDR3, the DNA is TGTGCCAGCTCACCAGCCTCTGGGGCCAACGTCCTGACTTTC.

This chain joins TRBV19 and TRBJ2-3, with TRBD1 matching 10 bases. V lost 7 bases and J lost 6; bases outside the gene matches: 10. The CDR3 totals 15 residues. The germline gives CDR1 LNHDA, CDR2 SQIVND (reference sequence). CDR3 region: CASTWTGGSLDTQYF. CDR3 in DNA: TGTGCCAGTACCTGGACAGGGGGATCCCTCGATACGCAGTATTTT.

This clone was seen a few times. The chain recombines TRBV6-5 with TRBJ1-3; D remains unclear. The CDR3 consists of 14 residues. Trimming cost V 7 bases and J 4 bases, with 14 bases left between them. CDR1 and CDR2 from the germline V gene are MNHEY and SVGAGI. The CDR3 loop is CASIPALHGNTIYF. CDR3 DNA sequence: TGTGCCAGCATCCCGGCCCTCCACGGAAACACCATATATTTT.

A single count supports this clone. V usage is TRBV6-5 and J usage is TRBJ2-3; perhaps TRBD1 as D (6 bases). Germline V gene lookup returns CDR1 MNHEY and CDR2 SVGAGI. Trimming removed 3 bases at V and 2 bases at J, with 9 bases between. The CDR3 runs 14 residues. Here the CDR3 reads CASSYDRYTDTQYF. The CDR3 DNA reads as TGTGCCAGCAGTTATGACAGGTACACAGATACGCAGTATTTT.